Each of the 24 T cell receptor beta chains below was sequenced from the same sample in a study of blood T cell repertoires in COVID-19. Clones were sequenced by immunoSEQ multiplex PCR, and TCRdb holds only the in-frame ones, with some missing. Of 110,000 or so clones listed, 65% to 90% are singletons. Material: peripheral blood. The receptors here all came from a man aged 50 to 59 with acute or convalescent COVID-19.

The CDR3 region is CASSVDGNGYTF. CDR3 nucleotide sequence: TGCGCCAGCAGCGTGGACGGGAATGGCTACACCTTC. V and J are TRBV5-1 and TRBJ1-2; D gene uncertain. Germline CDR1 and CDR2: SGHRS and YFSETQ. V shed 4 bases and J shed 6 bases, with 10 bases lying between them. The CDR3 covers 12 residues. Combining the CDR3 with reference TRBV5-1 and TRBJ1-2 gives the whole variable domain KAGVTQTPRYLIKTRGQQVTLSCSPISGHRSVSWYQQTPGQGLQFLFEYFSETQRNKGNFPGRFSGRQFSNSRSEMNVSTLELGDSALYLCASSVDGNGYTFGSGTRLTVV.

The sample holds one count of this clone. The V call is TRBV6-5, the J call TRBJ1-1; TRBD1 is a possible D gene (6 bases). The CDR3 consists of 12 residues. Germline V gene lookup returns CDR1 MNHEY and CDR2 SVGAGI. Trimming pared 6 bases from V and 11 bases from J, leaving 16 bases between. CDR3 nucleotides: TGTGCCAGCAGCCGAGAGGGGGACGGTGCTTTCTTT. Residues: CASSREGDGAFF.

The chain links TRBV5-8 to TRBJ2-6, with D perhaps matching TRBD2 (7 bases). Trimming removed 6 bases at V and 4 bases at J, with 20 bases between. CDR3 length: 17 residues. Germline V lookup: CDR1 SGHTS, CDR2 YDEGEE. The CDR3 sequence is CASIPRGGRPGANVLTF. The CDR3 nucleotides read TGTGCCAGCATCCCAAGGGGGGGCAGACCCGGGGCCAACGTCCTGACTTTC.

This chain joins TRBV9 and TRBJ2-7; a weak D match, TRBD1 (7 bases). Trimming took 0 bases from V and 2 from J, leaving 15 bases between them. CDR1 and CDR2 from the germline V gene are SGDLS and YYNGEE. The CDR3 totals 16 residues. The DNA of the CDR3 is TGTGCCAGCAGCGTAGCGGGGGCGACAGGGACCTACGAGCAGTACTTC. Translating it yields CASSVAGATGTYEQYF.

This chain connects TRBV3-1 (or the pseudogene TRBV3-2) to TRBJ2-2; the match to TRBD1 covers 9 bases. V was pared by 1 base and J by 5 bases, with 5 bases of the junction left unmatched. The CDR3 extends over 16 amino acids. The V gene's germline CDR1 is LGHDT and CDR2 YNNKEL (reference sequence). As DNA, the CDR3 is TGTGCCAGCAGCCAAGCGGGACAGGGACGTACCGGGGAGCTGTTTTTT. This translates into CASSQAGQGRTGELFF.

The CDR3 sequence: CASRTQGGTEAFF. CDR3 in DNA: TGTGCCAGCAGGACTCAGGGAGGCACTGAAGCTTTCTTT. The rearrangement links TRBV6-5 to TRBJ1-1; perhaps TRBD1 as D (5 bases). This CDR3 comprises 13 residues. Trimming cost V 6 bases and J 4 bases, with 12 bases left between them. Germline CDR1 is MNHEY and CDR2 is SVGAGI.

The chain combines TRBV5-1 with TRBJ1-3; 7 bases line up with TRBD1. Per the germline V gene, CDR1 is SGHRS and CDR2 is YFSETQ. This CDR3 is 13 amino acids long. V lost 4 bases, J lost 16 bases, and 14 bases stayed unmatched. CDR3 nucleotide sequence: TGCGCCAGCAGCACGGGACAGCCTAGCCACAGCTATTTT. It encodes CASSTGQPSHSYF.

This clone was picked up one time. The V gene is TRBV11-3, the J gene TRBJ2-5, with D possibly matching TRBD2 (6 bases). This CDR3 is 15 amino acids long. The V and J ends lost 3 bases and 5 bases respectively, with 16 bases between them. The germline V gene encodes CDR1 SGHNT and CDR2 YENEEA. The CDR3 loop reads CASSFQGGGAETQYF. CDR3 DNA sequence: TGTGCCAGCAGCTTCCAAGGAGGAGGGGCGGAGACCCAGTACTTC.

The CDR3 nucleotides read TGTGCCAGCAGCTCGGGACAGGGAAATTCACCCCTCCACTTT. It yields the protein CASSSGQGNSPLHF. The chain joins TRBV7-8 to TRBJ1-6; 9 bases align to TRBD1. CDR3 length: 14 residues. Germline-derived CDR1 and CDR2 are SGHVS and FQNEAQ. V gave up 4 bases and J gave up 7 bases; unmatched junction bases: 2.

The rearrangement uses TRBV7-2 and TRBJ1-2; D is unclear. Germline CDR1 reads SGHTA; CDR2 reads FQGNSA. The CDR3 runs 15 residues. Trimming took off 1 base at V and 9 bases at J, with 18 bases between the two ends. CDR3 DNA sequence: TGTGCCAGCAGCTTAGTGCCGGGTTCTATGTTTAGCTACACCTTC. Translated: CASSLVPGSMFSYTF.

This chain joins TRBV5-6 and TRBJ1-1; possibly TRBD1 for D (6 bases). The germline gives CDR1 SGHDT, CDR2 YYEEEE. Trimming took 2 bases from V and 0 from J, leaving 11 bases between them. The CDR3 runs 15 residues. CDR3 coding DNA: TGTGCCAGCAGCTTCGTGGACAGATTGAACACTGAAGCTTTCTTT. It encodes CASSFVDRLNTEAFF.

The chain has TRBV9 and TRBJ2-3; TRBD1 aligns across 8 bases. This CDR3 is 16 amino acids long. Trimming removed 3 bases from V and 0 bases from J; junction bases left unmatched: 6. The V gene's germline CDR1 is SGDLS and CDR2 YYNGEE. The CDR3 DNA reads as TGTGCCAGCAGCGCGTCGGGACAGGATAGCACAGATACGCAGTATTTT. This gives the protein CASSASGQDSTDTQYF.

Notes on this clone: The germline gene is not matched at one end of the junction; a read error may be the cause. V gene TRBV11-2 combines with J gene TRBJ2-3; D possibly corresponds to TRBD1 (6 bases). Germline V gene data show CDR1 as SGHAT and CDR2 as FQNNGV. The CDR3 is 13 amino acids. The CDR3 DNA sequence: TGTGCCAGCAGCGATGGACGGACAGTTACGCAGTATTTT. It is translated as CASSDGRTVTQYF.

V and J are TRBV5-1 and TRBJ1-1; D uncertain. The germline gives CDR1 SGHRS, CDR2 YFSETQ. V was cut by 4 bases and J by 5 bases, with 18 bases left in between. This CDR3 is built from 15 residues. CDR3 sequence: CASSVDRPGRTEAFF. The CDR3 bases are TGCGCCAGCAGCGTGGACCGGCCGGGGAGGACTGAAGCTTTCTTT.

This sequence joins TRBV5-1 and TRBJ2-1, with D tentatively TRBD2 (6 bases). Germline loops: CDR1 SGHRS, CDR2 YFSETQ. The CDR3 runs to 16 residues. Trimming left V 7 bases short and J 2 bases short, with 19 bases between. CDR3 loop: CASGSTAGGTYNEQFF. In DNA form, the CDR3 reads TGCGCCAGCGGCTCGACAGCGGGTGGGACCTACAATGAGCAGTTCTTC.

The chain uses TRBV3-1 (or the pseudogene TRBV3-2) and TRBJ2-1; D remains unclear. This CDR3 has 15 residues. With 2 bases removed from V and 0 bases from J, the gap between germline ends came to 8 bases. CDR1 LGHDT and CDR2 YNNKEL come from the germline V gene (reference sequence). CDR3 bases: TGTGCCAGCAGCCAATTCCCGAGCTCCTACAATGAGCAGTTCTTC. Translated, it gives CASSQFPSSYNEQFF.

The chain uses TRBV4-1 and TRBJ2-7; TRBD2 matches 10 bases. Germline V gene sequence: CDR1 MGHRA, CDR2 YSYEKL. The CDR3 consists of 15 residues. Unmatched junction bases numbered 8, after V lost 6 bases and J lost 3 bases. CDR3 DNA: TGCGCCAGCAGATTCACTAGCGGGACCTTCTACGAGCAGTACTTC. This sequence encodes CASRFTSGTFYEQYF.

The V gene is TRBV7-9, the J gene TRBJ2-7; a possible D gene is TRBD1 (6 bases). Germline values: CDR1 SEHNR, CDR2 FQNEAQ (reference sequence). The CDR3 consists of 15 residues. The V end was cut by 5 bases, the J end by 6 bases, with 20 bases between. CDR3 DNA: TGTGCCAGCAGCAACAGACAGGACGGTTTGGGCGAGCAGTACTTC. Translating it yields CASSNRQDGLGEQYF.

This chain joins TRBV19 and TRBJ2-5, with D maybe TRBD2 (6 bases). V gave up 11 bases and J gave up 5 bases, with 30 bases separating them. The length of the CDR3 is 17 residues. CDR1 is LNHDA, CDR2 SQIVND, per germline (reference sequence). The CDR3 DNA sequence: TGTGCCCTTATAGTAATTGGGGGAGGTGGGTGCTGGGAGACCCAGTACTTC. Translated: CALIVIGGGGCWETQYF.

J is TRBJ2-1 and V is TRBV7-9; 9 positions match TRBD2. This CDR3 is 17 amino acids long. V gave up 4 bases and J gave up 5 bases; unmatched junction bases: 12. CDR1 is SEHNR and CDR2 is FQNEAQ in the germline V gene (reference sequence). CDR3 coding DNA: TGTGCCAGCAGCTCCACAACCGGGACTAGCTTAAACAATGAGCAGTTCTTC. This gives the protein CASSSTTGTSLNNEQFF.

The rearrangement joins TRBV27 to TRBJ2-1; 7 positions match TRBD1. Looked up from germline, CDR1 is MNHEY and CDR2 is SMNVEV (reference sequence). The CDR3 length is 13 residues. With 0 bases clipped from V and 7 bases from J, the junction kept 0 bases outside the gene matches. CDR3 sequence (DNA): TGTGCCAGCAGTTTATCCAGGGGGAATGAGCAGTTCTTC. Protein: CASSLSRGNEQFF.

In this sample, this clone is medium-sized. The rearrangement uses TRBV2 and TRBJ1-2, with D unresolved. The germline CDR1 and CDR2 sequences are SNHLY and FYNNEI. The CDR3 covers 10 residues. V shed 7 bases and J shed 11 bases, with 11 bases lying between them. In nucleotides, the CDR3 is TGTGCCAGCACCCTGACGGAGTACACCTTC. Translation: CASTLTEYTF.

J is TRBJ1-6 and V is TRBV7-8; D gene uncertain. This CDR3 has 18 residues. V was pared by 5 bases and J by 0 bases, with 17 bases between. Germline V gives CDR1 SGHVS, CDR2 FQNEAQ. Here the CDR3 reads CASSRRATGSSYNSPLHF. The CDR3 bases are TGTGCCAGCAGCCGGAGGGCGACGGGAAGCTCCTATAATTCACCCCTCCACTTT.

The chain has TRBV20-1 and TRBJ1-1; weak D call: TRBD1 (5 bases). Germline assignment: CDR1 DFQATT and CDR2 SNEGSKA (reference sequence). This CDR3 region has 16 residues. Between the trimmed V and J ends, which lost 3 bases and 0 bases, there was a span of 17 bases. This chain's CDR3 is CSASLSVDSLNTEAFF. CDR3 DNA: TGCAGTGCTAGTCTTTCCGTTGACAGTTTGAACACTGAAGCTTTCTTT.